The clone carrying this TCR beta chain came up once. This record belongs to a study of blood T cell repertoires in COVID-19. Study-level background: Both acute and convalescent COVID-19 samples were obtained from the United States, Italy and Spain.

In the original processing: For nucleated cells, counts were estimated from reference gene primer amplification. Assay: immunoSEQ multiplex PCR; the TCRdb copy retains only in-frame clones and omits some. The V and J calls and clone size come from that table; D and trimming were worked out from the DNA. The data show 88,000 or so clones, 70% to 90% seen once. The CDR3 extends over 17 amino acids. V was pared by 1 base and J by 1 base, with 6 bases of the junction left unmatched. Germline V gives CDR1 SQVTM, CDR2 ANQGSEA. This chain links TRBV29-1 with TRBJ2-1; TRBD2 aligns across 11 bases. The TCR was taken from a man aged 55 to 69 with acute or convalescent COVID-19. Sequenced input: peripheral blood. As DNA, the CDR3 is TGCAGCGTTGAAGTGTTGGGACTAGCGGCGTCCTACAATGAGCAGTTCTTC. Its protein is CSVEVLGLAASYNEQFF.